This TCR beta chain was found in a study of blood T cell repertoires in COVID-19. In the study overall: Some COVID-19 samples were acute and others convalescent; all came from the United States, Italy and Spain.

V shed 1 base, J shed 4 bases, and the junction held 7 bases outside the gene matches. The V gene's germline CDR1 is SGHAT and CDR2 FQNNGV. The CDR3 contains 16 residues. Under the authors' procedure: Amplification with reference gene primers provided the estimates of nucleated cell counts. The table came from immunoSEQ multiplex PCR; TCRdb's copy has only in-frame clones and leaves some out. V and J calls and clone size are given by that table; D and trimming were obtained from the DNA. The sample lists fewer than 400,000 clones; roughly 91% were seen once. This study enrolled people aged about 18 to 100 from approximately 25 US geographic areas.

The specimen sequenced was PBMCs or T cells enriched from blood (not recorded which). The receptor was derived from a woman between 25 and 40 years old who had recovered from COVID-19. V is TRBV11-2 and J is TRBJ2-5, with 9 bases identical to TRBD1. CDR3 loop: CASSLVGDRDRETQYF. CDR3 coding DNA: TGTGCCAGCAGCTTAGTTGGGGACAGGGATAGAGAGACCCAGTACTTC. Drawing the rest from reference TRBV11-2 and TRBJ2-5, the complete variable domain is EAGVAQSPRYKIIEKRQSVAFWCNPISGHATLYWYQQILGQGPKLLIQFQNNGVVDDSQLPKDRFSAERLKGVDSTLKIQPAKLEDSAVYLCASSLVGDRDRETQYFGPGTRLLVL.